The entry below gives a single T cell receptor beta chain sequence along with its context. The antigen is undetermined. This record comes from a study of chemoradiotherapy in HPV16-positive cancers. Overall study: Two HPV16-positive patients' cells yielded candidate HPV-specific clones and common motifs.

The study, taken as a whole, reports: In HPV16-positive patients, HPV-responsive T-cell expansion tracked better recurrence-free survival. Candidate HPV-specific clones and E7-related TCR motifs grew in tumor during treatment.

The CDR3 extends over 15 amino acids. V dropped 3 bases and J dropped 5; count of bases not matched to a gene: 10. Germline CDR1 reads GTSNPN; CDR2 reads SVGIG (reference sequence). Assay used: immunoSEQ multiplex PCR; TCRdb lists only in-frame clones, some missing. The table has some 2,500 clones, around 64% seen once; the top ten hold 25% to 30%. The sequence derives from a human donor with HPV-associated anogenital cancer. This chain uses TRBV30 with TRBJ1-5; 7 bases align to TRBD1. This specimen was tumor tissue, taken from a patient who underwent chemoradiotherapy. CDR3 residues: CAWSPGTVVHQPQHF. The CDR3 bases are TGTGCCTGGAGCCCGGGGACAGTGGTACATCAGCCCCAGCATTTT.